The 13 T cell receptor beta chains listed next were all sequenced from one sample in a study of T cells in women clearing cervical HPV infection (dated by TCRdb to the late 2010s). Library preparation used the immunoSEQ multiplex PCR assay. This is the immuneACCESS table as TCRdb keeps it, with only in-frame sequences that have V and J called. A part of the clones is gone; compared with another copy, unresolved V genes explain less than half, and the rest is unexplained. This sample's table carries 28,000 or so clones. The top ten constitute approximately 8.1% of the sample. Sequencing was done on a sample of blood buffy coat. The source is a woman between 18 and 70 years old with a cervical HPV16 infection that either progressed to CIN3+ or cleared (not recorded which).

On this clone itself: The read finishes 3 residues shy of the CDR3 end, and the germline J gene is used to complete it. The chain couples TRBV19 to TRBJ2-4; 9 bases align to TRBD1. CDR1 and CDR2 from the germline V gene are LNHDA and SQIVND (reference sequence). This CDR3 comprises 14 residues. J gave up 7 bases and V 5 bases, and 6 bases lay outside the gene matches. The covered CDR3 bases are TGTGCCAGTAGTCCCGGACAGGGGACGAACATT. It yields the protein CASSPGQGTNI. The CDR3 reads in full as CASSPGQGTNIQYF.

To note about this clone: The sequenced fragment ends 3 residues before the CDR3 boundary, so the rest is inferred from the germline J gene. Distinct nucleotide sequences in the sample also encode this CDR3. The chain combines TRBV13 with TRBJ2-1, with 11 bases lining up with TRBD2. Germline V gene sequence: CDR1 PRHDT, CDR2 FYEKMQ (reference sequence). The CDR3 loop spans 16 amino acids. V was pared by 5 bases and J by 5 bases, with 8 bases of the junction left unmatched. This chain's CDR3 is CASSQTGTSGNNEQFF. The DNA read from the CDR3 is TGTGCCAGCAGCCAAACTGGGACTAGCGGTAACAATGAG.

In the case of this clone: Coverage ceases 3 residues before the CDR3 finishes, and the germline J gene fills in the end. This rearrangement joins TRBV28 to TRBJ1-4; tentative D call: TRBD1 (6 bases). The germline V and J ends were trimmed by 4 bases and 4 bases, with 13 bases remaining between them. This CDR3 spans 15 amino acids. The germline CDR1 and CDR2 sequences are MDHEN and SYDVKM. The CDR3 here is CASSSGGQSNEKLFF. The sequenced part of the CDR3 DNA is TGTGCCAGCAGTTCGGGGGGGCAGAGTAATGAAAAA.

To note about this clone: The read is 3 residues too short to cover the CDR3 end, so that end is filled in from the germline J gene. The rearrangement uses TRBV20-1 and TRBJ2-7, with 9 bases lining up with TRBD1. The V and J ends lost 5 bases and 2 bases, in that order; junction bases with no gene match: 7. Germline CDR1 and CDR2: DFQATT and SNEGSKA (reference sequence). This CDR3 is built from 14 residues. This chain's CDR3 is CSAEPGTGTYEQYF. The covered CDR3 bases are TGCAGTGCTGAACCCGGGACAGGGACCTACGAG.

As for this clone: The CDR3 end is not reached by the read, which stops 3 residues before it; the germline J gene fills it in. V usage is TRBV19 and J usage is TRBJ2-2; 8 nucleotides line up with TRBD1. The CDR3 has 17 residues. Germline loops: CDR1 LNHDA, CDR2 SQIVND (reference sequence). The chain's CDR3 is CASSISGQGLRNEKLFF. The sequenced CDR3 bases are TGTGCCAGTAGTATCTCTGGACAGGGTTTGAGGAATGAAAAG.

A word on this clone: The missing CDR3 end, 3 residues past where the read stops, is filled in from the germline J gene. The chain uses TRBV5-1 and TRBJ1-1, with TRBD1 as a possible D gene (5 bases). Germline lookup yields CDR1 SGHRS and CDR2 YFSETQ. CDR3 length: 13 amino acids. Trimming left V 0 bases short and J 3 bases short, with 6 bases between. The CDR3 spells CASSLVGDTEAFF. The sequenced part of the CDR3 DNA is TGCGCCAGCAGCTTGGTAGGGGACACTGAA.

Comment on this clone: The read falls 3 residues short of the CDR3 end, and the missing part is taken from the germline J gene. This CDR3 is also generated by other DNA sequences in the sample. This sequence joins TRBV2 and TRBJ1-3; 7 bases match TRBD1. The CDR3 sequence is 14 residues long. Germline loops: CDR1 SNHLY, CDR2 FYNNEI. J was trimmed by 0 bases and V by 6 bases; bases with no gene match: 2. The CDR3 reads CASSYRGSGNTIYF. The covered CDR3 bases are TGTGCCAGCAGCTACAGGGGCTCTGGAAACACC.

With respect to this clone: The missing CDR3 end, 3 residues past where the read stops, is filled in from the germline J gene. The chain has TRBV7-6 and TRBJ1-1, with TRBD1 matching over 10 bases. CDR1 is SGHVS, CDR2 FNYEAQ, per germline. This CDR3 spans 16 amino acids. J gave up 0 bases and V 5 bases, and 6 bases lay outside the gene matches. The CDR3 spells CASSATGGLMNTEAFF. CDR3 DNA (partial): TGTGCCAGCAGCGCGACAGGGGGCCTTATGAACACTGAA. The full variable domain, rest sourced from reference TRBV7-6 and TRBJ1-1, is GAGVSQSPRYKVTKRGQDVALRCDPISGHVSLYWYRQALGQGPEFLTYFNYEAQQDKSGLPNDRFSAERPEGSISTLTIQRTEQRDSAMYRCASSATGGLMNTEAFFGQGTRLTVV.

Notes on this clone: The CDR3 end falls 3 residues outside the read, so it is completed with the germline J gene. V is TRBV13 and J is TRBJ2-3; TRBD2 matches 12 bases. Germline V lookup: CDR1 PRHDT, CDR2 FYEKMQ (reference sequence). This CDR3 comprises 15 residues. J gave up 0 bases and V 5 bases, and 0 bases lay outside the gene matches. The DNA read from the CDR3 is TGTGCCAGCAGCGGGACTAGCGGGAGCACAGATACG. Translated, it gives CASSGTSGSTDT. The complete CDR3 protein is CASSGTSGSTDTQYF.

Comment on this clone: Germline and junction disagree at one end, which may indicate a read error. Read data end 3 residues before the CDR3 end; the end is taken from the germline J gene. The sample carries other DNA sequences with the same CDR3. The chain links TRBV7-6 to TRBJ1-3; 10 nucleotides agree with TRBD1. The germline gives CDR1 SGHVS, CDR2 FNYEAQ. This CDR3 is 16 amino acids long. The CDR3 is CASSVGQGLSGNTIYF. The DNA read from the CDR3 is TGTGCCAGCAGCGTGGGACAGGGGTTATCTGGAAACACA.

On this clone itself: The missing CDR3 end, 3 residues past where the read stops, is filled in from the germline J gene. This sequence joins TRBV2 and TRBJ1-5; 8 bases map to TRBD1. The V segment lost 6 bases and the J segment 3 bases; nucleotides outside the gene matches: 7. The CDR3 sequence is 15 residues long. CDR1 and CDR2 (germline): SNHLY, FYNNEI. The CDR3 region is CASSRTGSANQPQHF. CDR3 DNA, as far as it was read: TGTGCCAGCAGCCGGACAGGGTCGGCCAATCAGCCC.

Remarks on this clone: The CDR3 end falls 3 residues outside the read, so it is completed with the germline J gene. This chain uses TRBV20-1 with TRBJ1-2; the D gene is possibly TRBD1 (5 bases). Germline values: CDR1 DFQATT, CDR2 SNEGSKA (reference sequence). Trimming left V 3 bases short and J 2 bases short, with 13 bases between. This CDR3 spans 14 amino acids. The CDR3: CSASRARGNYGYTF. CDR3 DNA, as far as it was read: TGCAGTGCTAGTAGGGCTAGGGGCAACTATGGC.

As to this clone: Read sequence stops 3 residues before the CDR3 end, and the germline J gene provides the missing end. The genes are TRBV18 and TRBJ2-1; 7 bases are a match to TRBD2. CDR1 and CDR2 from the germline V gene are KGHSH and LQKENI. The CDR3 consists of 16 residues. V dropped 1 base and J dropped 1; count of bases not matched to a gene: 4. The CDR3 DNA, read in part, is TGTGCCAGCTCACCACTCGGGACTACATCCTACAATGAG. Translating gives CASSPLGTTSYNE. The entire CDR3 sequence reads CASSPLGTTSYNEQFF. Full variable domain (outside the CDR3, taken from reference TRBV18 and TRBJ2-1): NAGVMQNPRHLVRRRGQEARLRCSPMKGHSHVYWYRQLPEEGLKFMVYLQKENIIDESGMPKERFSAEFPKEGPSILRIQQVVRGDSAAYFCASSPLGTTSYNEQFFGPGTRLTVL.